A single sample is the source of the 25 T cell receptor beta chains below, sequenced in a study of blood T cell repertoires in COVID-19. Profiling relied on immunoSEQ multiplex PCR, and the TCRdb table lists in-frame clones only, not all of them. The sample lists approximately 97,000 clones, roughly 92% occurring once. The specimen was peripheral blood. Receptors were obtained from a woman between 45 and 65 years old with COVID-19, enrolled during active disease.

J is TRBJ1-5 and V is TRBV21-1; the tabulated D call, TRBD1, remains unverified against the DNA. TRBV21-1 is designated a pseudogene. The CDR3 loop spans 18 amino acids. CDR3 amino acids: CASSPPDRESLLRQPQHF. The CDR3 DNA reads TGTGCCAGCAGCCCTCCGGACAGGGAGTCACTCCTTCGTCAGCCCCAGCATTTT.

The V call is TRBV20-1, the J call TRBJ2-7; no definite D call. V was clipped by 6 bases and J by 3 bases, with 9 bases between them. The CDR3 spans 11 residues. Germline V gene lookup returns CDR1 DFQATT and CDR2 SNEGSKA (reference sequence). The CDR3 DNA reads TGCAGTGCGGGCACCCTCTACGAGCAGTACGTC. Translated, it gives CSAGTLYEQYV.

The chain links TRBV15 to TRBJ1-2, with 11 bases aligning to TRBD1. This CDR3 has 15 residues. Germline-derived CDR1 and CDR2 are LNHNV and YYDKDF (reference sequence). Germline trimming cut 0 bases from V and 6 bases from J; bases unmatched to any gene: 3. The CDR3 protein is CATSRDPGQGDGYTF. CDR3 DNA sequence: TGTGCCACCAGCAGAGACCCGGGACAGGGGGATGGCTACACCTTC.

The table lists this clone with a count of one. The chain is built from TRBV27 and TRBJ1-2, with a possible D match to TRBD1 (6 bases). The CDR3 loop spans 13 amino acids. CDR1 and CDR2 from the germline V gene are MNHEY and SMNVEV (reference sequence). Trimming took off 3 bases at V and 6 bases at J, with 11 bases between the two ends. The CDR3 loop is CASSFLGADGYTF. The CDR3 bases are TGTGCCAGCAGTTTTCTGGGGGCTGATGGCTACACCTTC.

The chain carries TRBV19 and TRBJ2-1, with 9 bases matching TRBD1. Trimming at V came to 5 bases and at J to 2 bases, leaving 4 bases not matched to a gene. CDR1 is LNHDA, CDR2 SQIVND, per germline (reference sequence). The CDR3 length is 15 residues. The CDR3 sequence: CASSFGQGPYNEQFF. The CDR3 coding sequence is TGTGCCAGTAGTTTCGGACAGGGGCCCTACAATGAGCAGTTCTTC.

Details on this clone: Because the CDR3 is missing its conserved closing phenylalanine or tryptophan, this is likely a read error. The CDR3 bases are TGTGCCAGCAGCAGGGGGGGACAGGGTGGTGGTGAGGAGCAGTACGGC. Residues: CASSRGGQGGGEEQYG. This chain connects TRBV5-4 to TRBJ2-7; 9 bases are shared with TRBD1. Germline values: CDR1 SGHNT, CDR2 YYREEE (reference sequence). CDR3 length: 16 amino acids. J was trimmed by 7 bases and V by 4 bases; bases with no gene match: 15.

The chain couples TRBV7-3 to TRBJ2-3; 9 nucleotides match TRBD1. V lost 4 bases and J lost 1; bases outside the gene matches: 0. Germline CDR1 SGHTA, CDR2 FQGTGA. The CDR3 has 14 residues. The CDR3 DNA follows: TGTGCCAGCAGCTGGACAGGGGGCACAGATACGCAGTATTTT. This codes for CASSWTGGTDTQYF. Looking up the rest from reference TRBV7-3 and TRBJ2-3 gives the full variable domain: GAGVSQTPSNKVTEKGKYVELRCDPISGHTALYWYRQSLGQGPEFLIYFQGTGAADDSGLPNDRFFAVRPEGSVSTLKIQRTERGDSAVYLCASSWTGGTDTQYFGPGTRLTVL.

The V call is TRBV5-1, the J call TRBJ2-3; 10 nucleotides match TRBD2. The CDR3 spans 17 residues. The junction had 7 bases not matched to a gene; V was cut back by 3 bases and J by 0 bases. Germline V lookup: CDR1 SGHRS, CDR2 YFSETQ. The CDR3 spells CASSYSGGSLSTDTQYF. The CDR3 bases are TGCGCCAGCAGCTATAGCGGGGGGAGTCTTAGCACAGATACGCAGTATTTT.

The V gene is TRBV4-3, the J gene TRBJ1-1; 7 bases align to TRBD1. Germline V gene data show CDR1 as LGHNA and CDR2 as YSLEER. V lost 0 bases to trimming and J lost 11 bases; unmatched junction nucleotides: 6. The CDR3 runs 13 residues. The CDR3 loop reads CASSQEYSRGAFF. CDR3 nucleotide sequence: TGCGCCAGCAGCCAAGAGTATAGCAGGGGGGCTTTCTTT.

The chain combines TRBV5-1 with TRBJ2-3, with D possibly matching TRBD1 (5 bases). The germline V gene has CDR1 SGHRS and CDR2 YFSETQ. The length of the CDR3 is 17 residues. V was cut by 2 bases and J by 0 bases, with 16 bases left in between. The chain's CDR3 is CASSFVPRWGSTDTQYF. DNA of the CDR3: TGCGCCAGCAGCTTCGTTCCCCGGTGGGGCAGCACAGATACGCAGTATTTT.

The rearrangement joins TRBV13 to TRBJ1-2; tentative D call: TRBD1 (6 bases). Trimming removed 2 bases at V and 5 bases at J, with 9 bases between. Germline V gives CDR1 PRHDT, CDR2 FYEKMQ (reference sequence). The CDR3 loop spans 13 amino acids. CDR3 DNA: TGTGCCAGCAGCTTACCCGGACAGTATGGCTACACCTTC. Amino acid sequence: CASSLPGQYGYTF.

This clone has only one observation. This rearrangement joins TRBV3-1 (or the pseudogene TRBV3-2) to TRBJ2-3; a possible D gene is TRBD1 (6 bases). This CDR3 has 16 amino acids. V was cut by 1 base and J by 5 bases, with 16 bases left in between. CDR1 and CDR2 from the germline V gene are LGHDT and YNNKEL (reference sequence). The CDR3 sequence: CASSQGVARGGDTQYF. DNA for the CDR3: TGTGCCAGCAGCCAAGGGGTAGCGAGAGGGGGAGATACGCAGTATTTT.

CDR3 residues: CASTDKAGGGITEAFF. The DNA of the CDR3 is TGTGCCAGTACCGATAAGGCAGGGGGTGGTATCACTGAAGCTTTCTTT. The V call is TRBV19, the J call TRBJ1-1, with 7 bases fitting TRBD1. V lost 7 bases and J lost 4; bases outside the gene matches: 15. The germline gives CDR1 LNHDA, CDR2 SQIVND (reference sequence). The CDR3 is made up of 16 amino acids.

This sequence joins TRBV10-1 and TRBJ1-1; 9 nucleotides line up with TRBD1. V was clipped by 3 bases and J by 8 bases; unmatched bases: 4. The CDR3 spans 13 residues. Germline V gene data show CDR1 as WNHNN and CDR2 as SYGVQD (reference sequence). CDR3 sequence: CASSEGTGREAFF. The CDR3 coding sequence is TGCGCCAGCAGTGAAGGGACAGGGCGCGAAGCTTTCTTT.

As DNA, the CDR3 is TGCGCCAGCAGCTTGGCTTGGACTAGCGGCACCTCTAGCACAGATACGCAGTATTTT. It yields the protein CASSLAWTSGTSSTDTQYF. The chain couples TRBV5-1 to TRBJ2-3, with 10 bases that match TRBD2. This CDR3 contains 19 residues. V lost 0 bases, J lost 0 bases, and 10 bases stayed unmatched. The germline V gene has CDR1 SGHRS and CDR2 YFSETQ. Full variable domain (outside the CDR3, taken from reference TRBV5-1 and TRBJ2-3): KAGVTQTPRYLIKTRGQQVTLSCSPISGHRSVSWYQQTPGQGLQFLFEYFSETQRNKGNFPGRFSGRQFSNSRSEMNVSTLELGDSALYLCASSLAWTSGTSSTDTQYFGPGTRLTVL.

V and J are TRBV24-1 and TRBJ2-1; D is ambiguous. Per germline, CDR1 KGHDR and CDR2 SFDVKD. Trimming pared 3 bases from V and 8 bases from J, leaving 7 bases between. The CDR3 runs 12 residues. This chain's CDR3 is CATSDNRDEQFF. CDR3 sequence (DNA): TGTGCCACCAGTGATAACCGAGATGAGCAGTTCTTC.

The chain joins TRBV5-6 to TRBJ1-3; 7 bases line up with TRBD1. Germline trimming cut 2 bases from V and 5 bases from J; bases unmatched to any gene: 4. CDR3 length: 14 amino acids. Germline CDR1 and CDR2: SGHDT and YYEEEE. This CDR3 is CASSFQGGRNTIYF. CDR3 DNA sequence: TGTGCCAGCAGCTTTCAGGGGGGAAGAAACACCATATATTTT.

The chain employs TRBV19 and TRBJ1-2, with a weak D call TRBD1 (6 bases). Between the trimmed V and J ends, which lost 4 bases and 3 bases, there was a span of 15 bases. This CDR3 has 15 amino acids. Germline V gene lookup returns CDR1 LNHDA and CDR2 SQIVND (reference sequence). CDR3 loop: CASSTAPQGHYGYTF. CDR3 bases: TGTGCCAGTAGTACGGCTCCACAGGGCCACTATGGCTACACCTTC. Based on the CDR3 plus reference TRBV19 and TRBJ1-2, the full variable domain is DGGITQSPKYLFRKEGQNVTLSCEQNLNHDAMYWYRQDPGQGLRLIYYSQIVNDFQKGDIAEGYSVSREKKESFPLTVTSAQKNPTAFYLCASSTAPQGHYGYTFGSGTRLTVV.

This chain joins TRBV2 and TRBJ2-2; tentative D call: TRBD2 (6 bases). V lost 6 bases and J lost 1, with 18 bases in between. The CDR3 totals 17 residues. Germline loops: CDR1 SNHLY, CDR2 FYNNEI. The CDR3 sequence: CASRPPTGTLNTGELFF. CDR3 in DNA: TGTGCCAGCAGGCCCCCGACCGGGACTTTGAACACCGGGGAGCTGTTTTTT.

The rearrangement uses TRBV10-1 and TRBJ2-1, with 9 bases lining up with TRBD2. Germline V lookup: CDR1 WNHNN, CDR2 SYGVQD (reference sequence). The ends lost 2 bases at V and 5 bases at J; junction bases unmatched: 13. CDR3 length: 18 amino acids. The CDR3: CASSEARGGAVNNNEQFF. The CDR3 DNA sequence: TGCGCCAGCAGTGAGGCGCGCGGGGGGGCCGTAAATAACAATGAGCAGTTCTTC.

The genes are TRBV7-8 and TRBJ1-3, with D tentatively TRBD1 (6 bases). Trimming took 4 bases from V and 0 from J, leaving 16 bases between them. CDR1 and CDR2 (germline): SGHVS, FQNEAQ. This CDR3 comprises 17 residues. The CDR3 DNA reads TGTGCCAGCAGCTATGGTAGGGGGATCTACTCTGGAAACACCATATATTTT. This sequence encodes CASSYGRGIYSGNTIYF.

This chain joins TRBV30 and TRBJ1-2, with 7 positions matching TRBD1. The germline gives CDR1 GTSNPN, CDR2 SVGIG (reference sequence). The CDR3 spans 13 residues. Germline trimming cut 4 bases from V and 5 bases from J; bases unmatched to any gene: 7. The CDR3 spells CAWNTGAEYGYTF. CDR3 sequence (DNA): TGTGCCTGGAATACAGGGGCGGAATATGGCTACACCTTC. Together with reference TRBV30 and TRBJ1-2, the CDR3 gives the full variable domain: SQTIHQWPATLVQPVGSPLSLECTVEGTSNPNLYWYRQAAGRGLQLLFYSVGIGQISSEVPQNLSASRPQDRQFILSSKKLLLSDSGFYLCAWNTGAEYGYTFGSGTRLTVV.

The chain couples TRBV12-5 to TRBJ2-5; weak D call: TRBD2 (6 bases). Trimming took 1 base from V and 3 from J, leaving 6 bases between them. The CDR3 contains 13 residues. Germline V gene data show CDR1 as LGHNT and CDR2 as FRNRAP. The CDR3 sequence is CASGLGGEETQYF. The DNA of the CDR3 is TGTGCTAGTGGTTTGGGCGGGGAAGAGACCCAGTACTTC. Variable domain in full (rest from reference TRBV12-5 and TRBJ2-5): DARVTQTPRHKVTEMGQEVTMRCQPILGHNTVFWYRQTMMQGLELLAYFRNRAPLDDSGMPKDRFSAEMPDATLATLKIQPSEPRDSAVYFCASGLGGEETQYFGPGTRLLVL.

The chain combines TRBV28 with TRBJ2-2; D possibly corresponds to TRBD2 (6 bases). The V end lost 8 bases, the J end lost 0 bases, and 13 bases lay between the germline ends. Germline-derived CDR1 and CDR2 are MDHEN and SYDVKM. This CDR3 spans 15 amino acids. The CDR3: CASDGGATNTGELFF. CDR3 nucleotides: TGTGCCAGCGACGGAGGGGCAACGAACACCGGGGAGCTGTTTTTT.

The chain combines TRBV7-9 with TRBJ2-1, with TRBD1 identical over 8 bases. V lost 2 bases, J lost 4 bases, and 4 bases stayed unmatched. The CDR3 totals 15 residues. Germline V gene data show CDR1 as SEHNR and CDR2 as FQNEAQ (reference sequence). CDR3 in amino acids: CASSLSGQGYNEQFF. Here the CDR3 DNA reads TGTGCCAGCAGCTTATCTGGACAGGGTTACAATGAGCAGTTCTTC.